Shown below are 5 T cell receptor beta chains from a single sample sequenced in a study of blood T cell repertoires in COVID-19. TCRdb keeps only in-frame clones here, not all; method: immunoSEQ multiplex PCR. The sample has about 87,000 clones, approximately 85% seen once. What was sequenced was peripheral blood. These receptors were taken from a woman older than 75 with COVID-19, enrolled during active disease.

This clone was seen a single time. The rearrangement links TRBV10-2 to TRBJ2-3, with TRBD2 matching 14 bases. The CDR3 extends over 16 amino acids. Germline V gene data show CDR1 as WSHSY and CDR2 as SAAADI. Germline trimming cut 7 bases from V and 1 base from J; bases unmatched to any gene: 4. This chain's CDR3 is CASTPGLAGGTDTQYF. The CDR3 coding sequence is TGCGCCAGCACACCGGGACTAGCGGGGGGCACAGATACGCAGTATTTT.

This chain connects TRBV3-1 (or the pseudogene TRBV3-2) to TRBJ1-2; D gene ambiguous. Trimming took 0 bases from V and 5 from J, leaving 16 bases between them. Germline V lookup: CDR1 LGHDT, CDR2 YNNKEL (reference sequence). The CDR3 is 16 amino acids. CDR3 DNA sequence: TGTGCCAGCAGCCAAGAGACCGCCGTAAGGAGGTATGGCTACACCTTC. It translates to CASSQETAVRRYGYTF.

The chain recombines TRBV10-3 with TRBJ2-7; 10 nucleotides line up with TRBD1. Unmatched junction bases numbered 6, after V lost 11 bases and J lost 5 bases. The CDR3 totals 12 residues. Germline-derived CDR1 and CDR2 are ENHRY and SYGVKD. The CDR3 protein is CAAHGTGDEQYF. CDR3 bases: TGTGCCGCCCACGGGACAGGGGACGAGCAGTACTTC.

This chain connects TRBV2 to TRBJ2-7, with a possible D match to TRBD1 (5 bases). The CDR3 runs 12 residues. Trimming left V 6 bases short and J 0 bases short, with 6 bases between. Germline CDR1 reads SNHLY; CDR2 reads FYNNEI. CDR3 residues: CASRDNSYEQYF. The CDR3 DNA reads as TGTGCCAGCAGGGACAACTCCTACGAGCAGTACTTC. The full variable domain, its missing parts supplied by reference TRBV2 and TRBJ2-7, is EPEVTQTPSHQVTQMGQEVILRCVPISNHLYFYWYRQILGQKVEFLVSFYNNEISEKSEIFDDQFSVERPDGSNFTLKIRSTKLEDSAMYFCASRDNSYEQYFGPGTRLTVT.

CDR3 DNA sequence: TGTGCCAGCACCACAACCGGGCTAGCGGCCTACGAGCAGTACTTC. Its translation: CASTTTGLAAYEQYF. The V gene is TRBV28, the J gene TRBJ2-7, with 7 positions matching TRBD2. The CDR3 sequence is 15 residues long. V lost 7 bases, J lost 2 bases, and 11 bases stayed unmatched. CDR1 and CDR2 from the germline V gene are MDHEN and SYDVKM.